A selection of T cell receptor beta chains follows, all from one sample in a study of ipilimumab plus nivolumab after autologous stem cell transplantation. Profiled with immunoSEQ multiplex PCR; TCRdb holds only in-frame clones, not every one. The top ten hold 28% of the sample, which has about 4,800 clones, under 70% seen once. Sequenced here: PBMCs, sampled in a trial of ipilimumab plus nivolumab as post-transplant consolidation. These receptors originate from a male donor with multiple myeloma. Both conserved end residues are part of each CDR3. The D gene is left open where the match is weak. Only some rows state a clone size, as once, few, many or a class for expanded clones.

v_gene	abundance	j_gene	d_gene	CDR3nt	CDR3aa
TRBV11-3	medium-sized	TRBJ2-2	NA	TGTGCCAGCAGCTTAGTCGGGGGTACCGGGGAGCTGTTTTTT	CASSLVGGTGELFF
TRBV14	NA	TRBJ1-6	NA	TGTGCCAGCAGCCAAGTAAATGGGAATTGGAATTCACCCCTCCACTTT	CASSQVNGNWNSPLHF
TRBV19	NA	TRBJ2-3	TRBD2	TGTGCCAGTAGTGCGACTAGCGGGAGCACAGATACGCAGTATTTT	CASSATSGSTDTQYF
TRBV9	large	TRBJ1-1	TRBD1	TGTGCCAGCAGCCCCCCCCGGACAGGGAACACTGAAGCTTTCTTT	CASSPPRTGNTEAFF
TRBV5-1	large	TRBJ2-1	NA	TGCGCCAGCAGCCCGGGGGCGCGGTACAATGAGCAGTTCTTC	CASSPGARYNEQFF
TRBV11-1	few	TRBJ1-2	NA	TGTGCCAGCAGCTACCTAATAACCGACTCGGGGGGATCGGGCTACACCTTC	CASSYLITDSGGSGYTF
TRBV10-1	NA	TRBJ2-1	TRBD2	TGCGCCAGCAGTGCGCTAGCGGCCTACAATGAGCAGTTCTTC	CASSALAAYNEQFF
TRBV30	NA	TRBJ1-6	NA	TGTGCCTGGAGTGAAGGGGAAGGTTCACCCCTCCACTTT	CAWSEGEGSPLHF
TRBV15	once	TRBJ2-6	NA	TGTGCCACCAGCAGAGACAGGGTTGGGGCCAACGTCCTGACTTTC	CATSRDRVGANVLTF
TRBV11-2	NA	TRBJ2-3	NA	TGTGCCAGCTCCTCCGGAAGTAGCGCGTCTTTGGTGGGTACGCAGTATTTT	CASSSGSSASLVGTQYF
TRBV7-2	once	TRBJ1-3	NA	TGTGCCAGCGGAACAGTCTCTGGAAACACCATATATTTT	CASGTVSGNTIYF
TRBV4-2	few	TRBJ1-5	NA	TGTGCCAGCAGCCAAGATTTCAGCAATCAGCCCCAGCATTTT	CASSQDFSNQPQHF
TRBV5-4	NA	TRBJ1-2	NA	TGTGCCAGCAGCTTGAGGGGGTTCTATGGCTACACCTTC	CASSLRGFYGYTF
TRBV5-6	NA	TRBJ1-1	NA	TGTGCCAGCAGCCGGACGGGAAACACTGAAGCTTTCTTT	CASSRTGNTEAFF